This T cell receptor beta chain was identified during a study of T cell responses to AZD1222 COVID-19 vaccine. Points from the study as a whole: The number of AZD1222 recipients seropositive at baseline was only 6 or 7.

Notes on this clone: Its antigen is unknown.

From germline, CDR1 is LGHDT and CDR2 YNNKEL (reference sequence). Trimming removed 4 bases from V and 1 base from J, with 10 bases in between. CDR3 length equals 14 residues. The data were produced by immunoSEQ multiplex PCR, yet TCRdb's version contains in-frame clones alone and is incomplete. The sample shows over 60,000 clones, about nine tenths of them seen only once. Here the sequenced sample was peripheral blood, taken on day 0 of AZD1222 vaccination. This chain joins TRBV3-1 (or the pseudogene TRBV3-2) and TRBJ1-1, with a weak D call TRBD1 (5 bases). The TCR was taken from an adult in good health. The CDR3 spells CASSPFGQNTEAFF. DNA of the CDR3: TGTGCCAGCAGCCCATTCGGACAGAACACTGAAGCTTTCTTT.